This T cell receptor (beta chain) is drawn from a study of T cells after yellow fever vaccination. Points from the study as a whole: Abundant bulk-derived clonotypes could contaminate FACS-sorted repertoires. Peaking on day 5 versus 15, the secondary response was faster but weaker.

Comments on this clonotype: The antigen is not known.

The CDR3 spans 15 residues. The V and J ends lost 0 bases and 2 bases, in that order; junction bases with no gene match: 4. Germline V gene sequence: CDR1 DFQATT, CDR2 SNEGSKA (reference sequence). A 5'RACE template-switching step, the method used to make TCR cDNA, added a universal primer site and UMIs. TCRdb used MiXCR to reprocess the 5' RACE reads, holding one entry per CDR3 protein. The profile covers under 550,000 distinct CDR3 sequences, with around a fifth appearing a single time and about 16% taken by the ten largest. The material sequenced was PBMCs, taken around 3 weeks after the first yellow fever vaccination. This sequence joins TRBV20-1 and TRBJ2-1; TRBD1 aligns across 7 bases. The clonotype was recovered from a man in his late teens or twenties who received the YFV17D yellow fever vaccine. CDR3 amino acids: CSAREDRAAYNEQFF. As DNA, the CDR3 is TGCAGTGCTAGAGAAGACAGGGCCGCCTACAATGAGCAGTTCTTC.